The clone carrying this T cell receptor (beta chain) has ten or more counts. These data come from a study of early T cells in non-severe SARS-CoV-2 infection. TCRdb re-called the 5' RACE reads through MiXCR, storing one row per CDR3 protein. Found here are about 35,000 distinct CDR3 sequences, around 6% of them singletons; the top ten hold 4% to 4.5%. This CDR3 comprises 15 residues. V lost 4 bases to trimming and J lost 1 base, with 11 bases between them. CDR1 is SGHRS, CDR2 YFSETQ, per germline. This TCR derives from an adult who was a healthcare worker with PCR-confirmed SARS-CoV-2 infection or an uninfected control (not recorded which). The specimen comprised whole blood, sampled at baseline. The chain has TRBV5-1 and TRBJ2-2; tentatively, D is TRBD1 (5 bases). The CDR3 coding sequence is TGCGCCAGCAGCATCCGTACAGGGAACACCGGGGAGCTGTTTTTT. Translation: CASSIRTGNTGELFF.